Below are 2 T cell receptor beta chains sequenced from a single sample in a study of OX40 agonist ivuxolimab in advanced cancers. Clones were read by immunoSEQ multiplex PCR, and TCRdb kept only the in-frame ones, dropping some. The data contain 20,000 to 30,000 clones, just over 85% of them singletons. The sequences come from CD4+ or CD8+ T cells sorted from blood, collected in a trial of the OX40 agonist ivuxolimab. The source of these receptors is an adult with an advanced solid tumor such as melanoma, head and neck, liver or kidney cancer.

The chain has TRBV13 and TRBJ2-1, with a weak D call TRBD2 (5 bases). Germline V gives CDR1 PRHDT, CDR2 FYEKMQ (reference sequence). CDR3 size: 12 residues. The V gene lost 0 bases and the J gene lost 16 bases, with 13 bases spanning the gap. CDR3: CASSLGSDWHFF. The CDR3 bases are TGTGCCAGCAGCTTAGGCTCGGACTGGCATTTCTTC.

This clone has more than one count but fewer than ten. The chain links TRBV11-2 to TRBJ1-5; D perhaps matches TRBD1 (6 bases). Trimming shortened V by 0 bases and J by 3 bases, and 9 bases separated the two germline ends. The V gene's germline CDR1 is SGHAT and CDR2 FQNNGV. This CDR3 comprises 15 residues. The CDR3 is CASSLEGTLNQPQHF. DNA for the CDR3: TGTGCCAGCAGCTTAGAAGGGACACTCAATCAGCCCCAGCATTTT.